Each of the 27 T cell receptor beta chains below was sequenced from the same sample in a study of regulatory T cells in long-lasting Graves disease. Construction of the TCR beta libraries employed iRepertoire HTBI primers in conjunction with Arm-PCR of CDR3 regions. TCRdb re-called the multiplex PCR reads through MiXCR, storing one row per CDR3 protein. The data show 500,000 to 700,000 distinct CDR3 sequences, around 30% seen once. As for time point: persistent/refractory GD, antithyroid drugs over 5 years with positive TRAb. Extracted RNA from PBMCs served as the source of the TCR library. Sequenced here: peripheral blood mononuclear cells (PBMCs), sampled when the disease was refractory, from a patient treated with antithyroid drugs. These receptor sequences come from a female donor with Graves disease.

The chain combines TRBV28 with TRBJ2-7, with TRBD1 matching 8 bases. V was clipped by 6 bases and J by 4 bases; unmatched bases: 11. Germline loops: CDR1 MDHEN, CDR2 SYDVKM. This CDR3 region has 15 residues. The CDR3 spells CASRGDRGRWYEQYF. CDR3 nucleotide sequence: TGTGCCAGCAGGGGAGACAGGGGCCGTTGGTACGAGCAGTACTTC.

This clonotype was detected only a few times. The chain has TRBV7-2 and TRBJ1-2, with D unclear. V lost 4 bases and J lost 7, with 16 bases in between. From germline, CDR1 is SGHTA and CDR2 FQGNSA. The CDR3 is 14 amino acids. CDR3 DNA sequence: TGTGCCAGCAGCTCAAGAATAGGGAAATCTGGCTACACCTTC. It specifies CASSSRIGKSGYTF.

The table lists this clonotype with a count of one. The chain has TRBV20-1 and TRBJ2-3; TRBD2 aligns across 8 bases. CDR3 length: 15 amino acids. V was pared by 6 bases and J by 3 bases, with 11 bases of the junction left unmatched. Germline CDR1 reads DFQATT; CDR2 reads SNEGSKA (reference sequence). The CDR3 DNA reads TGCAGTGCCGTCACTAGCGGCTCCGGAACAGATACGCAGTATTTT. Residues: CSAVTSGSGTDTQYF.

This clonotype was picked up a small number of times. This rearrangement joins TRBV29-1 to TRBJ2-2; the match to TRBD2 covers 11 bases. CDR1 is SQVTM, CDR2 ANQGSEA, per germline. The CDR3 extends over 15 amino acids. J was trimmed by 4 bases and V by 3 bases; bases with no gene match: 4. CDR3 nucleotides: TGCAGCGTTGAGGGTAGCGGGAGGGCCACCGGGGAGCTGTTTTTT. It specifies CSVEGSGRATGELFF.

The V gene is TRBV10-3, the J gene TRBJ1-6; 8 bases map to TRBD1. V dropped 11 bases and J dropped 10; count of bases not matched to a gene: 10. Germline lookup yields CDR1 ENHRY and CDR2 SYGVKD. CDR3 length: 13 residues. The CDR3 sequence: CAVQGADGSPLHF. The DNA for the CDR3 is TGTGCCGTCCAGGGGGCGGATGGGTCACCCCTCCACTTT.

This clonotype was seen a handful of times. The V and J genes are TRBV10-2 and TRBJ1-2, with TRBD1 matching over 7 bases. Germline trimming cut 6 bases from V and 8 bases from J; bases unmatched to any gene: 21. Germline CDR1 and CDR2: WSHSY and SAAADI. This CDR3 has 17 amino acids. CDR3 bases: TGCGCCAGCAGCCCCGATATGACCGACAGGGTGAGAGCGGGCTACACCTTC. Translation: CASSPDMTDRVRAGYTF.

This clonotype was seen only a few times. The chain links TRBV29-1 to TRBJ2-7, with 7 bases aligning to TRBD1. This CDR3 comprises 13 residues. The V and J ends lost 6 bases and 1 base, in that order; junction bases with no gene match: 6. Germline assignment: CDR1 SQVTM and CDR2 ANQGSEA. CDR3 sequence reads: CSVTGTASYEQYF. Written as DNA, the CDR3 is TGCAGCGTAACCGGGACAGCGTCCTACGAGCAGTACTTC.

The V and J genes are TRBV29-1 and TRBJ1-4; D not certain. This CDR3 comprises 12 residues. V lost 7 bases, J lost 6 bases, and 12 bases lay in between. Germline-derived CDR1 and CDR2 are SQVTM and ANQGSEA. In DNA form, the CDR3 reads TGCAGCGGTAAGGTGACGGATGAAAAACTGTTTTTT. Protein product: CSGKVTDEKLFF.

V and J are TRBV25-1 and TRBJ2-1, with 8 bases that match TRBD2. CDR3 length: 18 residues. Per germline, CDR1 MGHDK and CDR2 SYGVNS. The junction had 22 bases not matched to a gene; V was cut back by 7 bases and J by 8 bases. As DNA, the CDR3 is TGTGCCAGCACCCAGGGGTTAGCGGGACTCAACGCCGCTCATGAGCAGTTCTTC. Translated: CASTQGLAGLNAAHEQFF.

This clonotype has more than one count but fewer than ten. This chain links TRBV29-1 with TRBJ1-2, with D possibly matching TRBD1 (5 bases). The V end was cut by 6 bases, the J end by 6 bases, with 14 bases between. The CDR3 is 12 amino acids. Germline CDR1 reads SQVTM; CDR2 reads ANQGSEA. DNA of the CDR3: TGCAGCGTATACGACAGTCCAGATGGCTACACCTTC. Amino acids: CSVYDSPDGYTF.

This clonotype was seen more than once but under ten times. The chain couples TRBV3-1 to TRBJ1-1; D gene ambiguous. This CDR3 region has 14 residues. The ends were cut back, 2 bases at V and 7 bases at J, with 14 bases in the middle. CDR1 and CDR2 from the germline V gene are LGHDT and YNNKEL (reference sequence). The CDR3 is CASSQQTRTSEAFF. CDR3 nucleotide sequence: TGTGCCAGCAGCCAACAAACCAGGACCAGTGAAGCTTTCTTT.

There are a few counts of this clonotype. V and J are TRBV29-1 and TRBJ1-1, with a tentative D call TRBD1 (5 bases). This CDR3 region has 12 residues. The germline V and J ends were trimmed by 6 bases and 5 bases, with 13 bases remaining between them. CDR1 SQVTM and CDR2 ANQGSEA come from the germline V gene. The CDR3 reads CSVSPGGTEAFF. CDR3 sequence (DNA): TGCAGCGTGTCACCTGGGGGTACTGAAGCTTTCTTT.

V and J are TRBV20-1 and TRBJ1-2; 10 bases agree with TRBD1. Trimming took 2 bases from V and 3 from J; bases not matched to a gene: 6. The CDR3 spans 15 residues. Germline V CDR1 and CDR2: DFQATT, SNEGSKA (reference sequence). The CDR3 spells CSARQGDRGYYGYTF. CDR3 in DNA: TGCAGTGCTAGACAGGGGGACAGGGGTTACTATGGCTACACCTTC.

The gene calls are TRBV2 and TRBJ1-1; no clear D gene. Germline CDR1 SNHLY, CDR2 FYNNEI. There are 13 residues in the CDR3. With 3 bases removed from V and 1 base from J, the gap between germline ends came to 6 bases. CDR3 DNA sequence: TGTGCCAGCAGTGATTACAGGAACACTGAAGCTTTCTTT. It encodes CASSDYRNTEAFF.

This clonotype was picked up a small number of times. The chain joins TRBV28 to TRBJ1-6, with TRBD1 matching 9 bases. Germline CDR1 reads MDHEN; CDR2 reads SYDVKM. The CDR3 is 16 residues long. V lost 4 bases and J lost 10; bases outside the gene matches: 11. DNA for the CDR3: TGTGCCAGCAGTTACTACTCCGGGACAGGGACCTCACCCCTCCACTTT. This sequence encodes CASSYYSGTGTSPLHF.

The table lists this clonotype with a count of one. The chain carries TRBV6-2 or TRBV6-3 and TRBJ2-1; D is unclear. Trimming shortened V by 5 bases and J by 6 bases, and 26 bases separated the two germline ends. CDR3 length: 18 amino acids. Germline V gives CDR1 MNHEY, CDR2 SVGEGT. CDR3 residues: CASSEFADAGQWSNEQFF. CDR3 nucleotide sequence: TGTGCCAGCAGTGAATTCGCCGACGCCGGGCAGTGGAGCAATGAGCAGTTCTTC.

This clonotype was observed a few times. The chain joins TRBV14 to TRBJ2-7; D is unclear. Trimming took 6 bases from V and 2 from J, leaving 11 bases between them. CDR1 and CDR2 from the germline V gene are SGHDN and FVKESK. This CDR3 spans 13 amino acids. The CDR3 reads CASRPAPAYEQYF. For the CDR3, the DNA is TGTGCCAGCAGGCCCGCACCTGCCTACGAGCAGTACTTC.

The chain couples TRBV2 to TRBJ2-7; D is ambiguous. Looked up from germline, CDR1 is SNHLY and CDR2 is FYNNEI. V lost 7 bases to trimming and J lost 3 bases, with 19 bases between them. The CDR3 runs 15 residues. CDR3 sequence: CASTPQVLPGYEQYF. The CDR3 coding sequence is TGTGCCAGCACACCTCAGGTCTTACCCGGCTACGAGCAGTACTTC.

The chain couples TRBV28 to TRBJ1-5; no definite D call. Trimming stripped 5 bases from V and 5 bases from J, with 7 bases between. From germline, CDR1 is MDHEN and CDR2 SYDVKM. CDR3 length equals 12 residues. CDR3 amino acids: CASSLSYQPQHF. As DNA, the CDR3 is TGTGCCAGCAGTCTCTCTTATCAGCCCCAGCATTTT.

This clonotype was picked up a small number of times. J is TRBJ2-4 and V is TRBV19; 8 nucleotides line up with TRBD2. V dropped 4 bases and J dropped 8; count of bases not matched to a gene: 10. Germline values: CDR1 LNHDA, CDR2 SQIVND (reference sequence). The CDR3 length is 15 residues. CDR3 in amino acids: CASSKAGTRVDIQYF. In DNA, the CDR3 is TGTGCCAGTAGTAAAGCCGGGACTAGGGTTGACATTCAGTACTTC.

This clonotype was seen a few times. V is TRBV12-3 or TRBV12-4 and J is TRBJ1-1; D is uncertain. CDR3 size: 13 residues. V lost 4 bases, J lost 1 base, and 7 bases lay in between. In DNA, the CDR3 is TGTGCCAGCAGTTCTTGGGAGAACACTGAAGCTTTCTTT. As protein: CASSSWENTEAFF.

This clonotype was detected a few times. This chain uses TRBV4-1 with TRBJ2-7, with 12 nucleotides matching TRBD2. This CDR3 contains 17 residues. Germline V gene sequence: CDR1 MGHRA, CDR2 YSYEKL. V shed 3 bases, J shed 1 base, and the junction held 7 bases outside the gene matches. CDR3 in DNA: TGCGCCAGCAGCCATCGGACTAGCGGGACCACATCCTACGAGCAGTACTTC. Translated, it gives CASSHRTSGTTSYEQYF.

The CDR3 bases are TGTGCCAGCAGTTACACCGAGCTCCCGGGTGGCTACACCTTC. Translating it yields CASSYTELPGGYTF. The J gene is TRBJ1-2, the V gene TRBV28; D call uncertain. CDR1 and CDR2 from the germline V gene are MDHEN and SYDVKM. V was pared by 4 bases and J by 7 bases, with 16 bases between. The CDR3 loop spans 14 amino acids.

In its sample, this clonotype was seen a few times. This rearrangement joins TRBV11-2 to TRBJ2-2; the D gene is possibly TRBD1 (6 bases). CDR3 length: 15 residues. The V end was cut by 6 bases, the J end by 4 bases, with 15 bases between. Germline CDR1 is SGHAT and CDR2 is FQNNGV. DNA for the CDR3: TGTGCCAGCAGACTTATAACAGGGTCCACCGGGGAGCTGTTTTTT. Protein: CASRLITGSTGELFF.

This clonotype was seen a single time. The gene calls are TRBV7-9 and TRBJ2-2; D unresolved. Germline-derived CDR1 and CDR2 are SEHNR and FQNEAQ (reference sequence). The CDR3 runs to 16 residues. Trimming pared 5 bases from V and 1 base from J, leaving 14 bases between. The chain's CDR3 is CASSPQGIKNTGELFF. CDR3 nucleotide sequence: TGTGCCAGCAGCCCTCAAGGGATTAAGAACACCGGGGAGCTGTTTTTT. Together with reference TRBV7-9 and TRBJ2-2, the CDR3 gives the full variable domain: DTGVSQNPRHKITKRGQNVTFRCDPISEHNRLYWYRQTLGQGPEFLTYFQNEAQLEKSRLLSDRFSAERPKGSFSTLEIQRTEQGDSAMYLCASSPQGIKNTGELFFGEGSRLTVL.

The genes are TRBV10-3 and TRBJ1-3, with D unclear. V lost 2 bases and J 0 bases, leaving 5 bases between the germline ends. The germline CDR1 and CDR2 sequences are ENHRY and SYGVKD. This CDR3 spans 14 amino acids. CDR3 protein: CAISEAGSGNTIYF. For the CDR3, the DNA is TGTGCCATCAGTGAGGCAGGCTCTGGAAACACCATATATTTT.

The chain has TRBV6-1 and TRBJ2-1; 10 bases map to TRBD2. There are 18 residues in the CDR3. Per the germline V gene, CDR1 is MNHNS and CDR2 is SASEGT. J was trimmed by 0 bases and V by 2 bases; bases with no gene match: 7. The CDR3 DNA follows: TGTGCCAGCAGTGAACGGCTAGCGGGAGCCACCTCCTACAATGAGCAGTTCTTC. Its protein product is CASSERLAGATSYNEQFF.